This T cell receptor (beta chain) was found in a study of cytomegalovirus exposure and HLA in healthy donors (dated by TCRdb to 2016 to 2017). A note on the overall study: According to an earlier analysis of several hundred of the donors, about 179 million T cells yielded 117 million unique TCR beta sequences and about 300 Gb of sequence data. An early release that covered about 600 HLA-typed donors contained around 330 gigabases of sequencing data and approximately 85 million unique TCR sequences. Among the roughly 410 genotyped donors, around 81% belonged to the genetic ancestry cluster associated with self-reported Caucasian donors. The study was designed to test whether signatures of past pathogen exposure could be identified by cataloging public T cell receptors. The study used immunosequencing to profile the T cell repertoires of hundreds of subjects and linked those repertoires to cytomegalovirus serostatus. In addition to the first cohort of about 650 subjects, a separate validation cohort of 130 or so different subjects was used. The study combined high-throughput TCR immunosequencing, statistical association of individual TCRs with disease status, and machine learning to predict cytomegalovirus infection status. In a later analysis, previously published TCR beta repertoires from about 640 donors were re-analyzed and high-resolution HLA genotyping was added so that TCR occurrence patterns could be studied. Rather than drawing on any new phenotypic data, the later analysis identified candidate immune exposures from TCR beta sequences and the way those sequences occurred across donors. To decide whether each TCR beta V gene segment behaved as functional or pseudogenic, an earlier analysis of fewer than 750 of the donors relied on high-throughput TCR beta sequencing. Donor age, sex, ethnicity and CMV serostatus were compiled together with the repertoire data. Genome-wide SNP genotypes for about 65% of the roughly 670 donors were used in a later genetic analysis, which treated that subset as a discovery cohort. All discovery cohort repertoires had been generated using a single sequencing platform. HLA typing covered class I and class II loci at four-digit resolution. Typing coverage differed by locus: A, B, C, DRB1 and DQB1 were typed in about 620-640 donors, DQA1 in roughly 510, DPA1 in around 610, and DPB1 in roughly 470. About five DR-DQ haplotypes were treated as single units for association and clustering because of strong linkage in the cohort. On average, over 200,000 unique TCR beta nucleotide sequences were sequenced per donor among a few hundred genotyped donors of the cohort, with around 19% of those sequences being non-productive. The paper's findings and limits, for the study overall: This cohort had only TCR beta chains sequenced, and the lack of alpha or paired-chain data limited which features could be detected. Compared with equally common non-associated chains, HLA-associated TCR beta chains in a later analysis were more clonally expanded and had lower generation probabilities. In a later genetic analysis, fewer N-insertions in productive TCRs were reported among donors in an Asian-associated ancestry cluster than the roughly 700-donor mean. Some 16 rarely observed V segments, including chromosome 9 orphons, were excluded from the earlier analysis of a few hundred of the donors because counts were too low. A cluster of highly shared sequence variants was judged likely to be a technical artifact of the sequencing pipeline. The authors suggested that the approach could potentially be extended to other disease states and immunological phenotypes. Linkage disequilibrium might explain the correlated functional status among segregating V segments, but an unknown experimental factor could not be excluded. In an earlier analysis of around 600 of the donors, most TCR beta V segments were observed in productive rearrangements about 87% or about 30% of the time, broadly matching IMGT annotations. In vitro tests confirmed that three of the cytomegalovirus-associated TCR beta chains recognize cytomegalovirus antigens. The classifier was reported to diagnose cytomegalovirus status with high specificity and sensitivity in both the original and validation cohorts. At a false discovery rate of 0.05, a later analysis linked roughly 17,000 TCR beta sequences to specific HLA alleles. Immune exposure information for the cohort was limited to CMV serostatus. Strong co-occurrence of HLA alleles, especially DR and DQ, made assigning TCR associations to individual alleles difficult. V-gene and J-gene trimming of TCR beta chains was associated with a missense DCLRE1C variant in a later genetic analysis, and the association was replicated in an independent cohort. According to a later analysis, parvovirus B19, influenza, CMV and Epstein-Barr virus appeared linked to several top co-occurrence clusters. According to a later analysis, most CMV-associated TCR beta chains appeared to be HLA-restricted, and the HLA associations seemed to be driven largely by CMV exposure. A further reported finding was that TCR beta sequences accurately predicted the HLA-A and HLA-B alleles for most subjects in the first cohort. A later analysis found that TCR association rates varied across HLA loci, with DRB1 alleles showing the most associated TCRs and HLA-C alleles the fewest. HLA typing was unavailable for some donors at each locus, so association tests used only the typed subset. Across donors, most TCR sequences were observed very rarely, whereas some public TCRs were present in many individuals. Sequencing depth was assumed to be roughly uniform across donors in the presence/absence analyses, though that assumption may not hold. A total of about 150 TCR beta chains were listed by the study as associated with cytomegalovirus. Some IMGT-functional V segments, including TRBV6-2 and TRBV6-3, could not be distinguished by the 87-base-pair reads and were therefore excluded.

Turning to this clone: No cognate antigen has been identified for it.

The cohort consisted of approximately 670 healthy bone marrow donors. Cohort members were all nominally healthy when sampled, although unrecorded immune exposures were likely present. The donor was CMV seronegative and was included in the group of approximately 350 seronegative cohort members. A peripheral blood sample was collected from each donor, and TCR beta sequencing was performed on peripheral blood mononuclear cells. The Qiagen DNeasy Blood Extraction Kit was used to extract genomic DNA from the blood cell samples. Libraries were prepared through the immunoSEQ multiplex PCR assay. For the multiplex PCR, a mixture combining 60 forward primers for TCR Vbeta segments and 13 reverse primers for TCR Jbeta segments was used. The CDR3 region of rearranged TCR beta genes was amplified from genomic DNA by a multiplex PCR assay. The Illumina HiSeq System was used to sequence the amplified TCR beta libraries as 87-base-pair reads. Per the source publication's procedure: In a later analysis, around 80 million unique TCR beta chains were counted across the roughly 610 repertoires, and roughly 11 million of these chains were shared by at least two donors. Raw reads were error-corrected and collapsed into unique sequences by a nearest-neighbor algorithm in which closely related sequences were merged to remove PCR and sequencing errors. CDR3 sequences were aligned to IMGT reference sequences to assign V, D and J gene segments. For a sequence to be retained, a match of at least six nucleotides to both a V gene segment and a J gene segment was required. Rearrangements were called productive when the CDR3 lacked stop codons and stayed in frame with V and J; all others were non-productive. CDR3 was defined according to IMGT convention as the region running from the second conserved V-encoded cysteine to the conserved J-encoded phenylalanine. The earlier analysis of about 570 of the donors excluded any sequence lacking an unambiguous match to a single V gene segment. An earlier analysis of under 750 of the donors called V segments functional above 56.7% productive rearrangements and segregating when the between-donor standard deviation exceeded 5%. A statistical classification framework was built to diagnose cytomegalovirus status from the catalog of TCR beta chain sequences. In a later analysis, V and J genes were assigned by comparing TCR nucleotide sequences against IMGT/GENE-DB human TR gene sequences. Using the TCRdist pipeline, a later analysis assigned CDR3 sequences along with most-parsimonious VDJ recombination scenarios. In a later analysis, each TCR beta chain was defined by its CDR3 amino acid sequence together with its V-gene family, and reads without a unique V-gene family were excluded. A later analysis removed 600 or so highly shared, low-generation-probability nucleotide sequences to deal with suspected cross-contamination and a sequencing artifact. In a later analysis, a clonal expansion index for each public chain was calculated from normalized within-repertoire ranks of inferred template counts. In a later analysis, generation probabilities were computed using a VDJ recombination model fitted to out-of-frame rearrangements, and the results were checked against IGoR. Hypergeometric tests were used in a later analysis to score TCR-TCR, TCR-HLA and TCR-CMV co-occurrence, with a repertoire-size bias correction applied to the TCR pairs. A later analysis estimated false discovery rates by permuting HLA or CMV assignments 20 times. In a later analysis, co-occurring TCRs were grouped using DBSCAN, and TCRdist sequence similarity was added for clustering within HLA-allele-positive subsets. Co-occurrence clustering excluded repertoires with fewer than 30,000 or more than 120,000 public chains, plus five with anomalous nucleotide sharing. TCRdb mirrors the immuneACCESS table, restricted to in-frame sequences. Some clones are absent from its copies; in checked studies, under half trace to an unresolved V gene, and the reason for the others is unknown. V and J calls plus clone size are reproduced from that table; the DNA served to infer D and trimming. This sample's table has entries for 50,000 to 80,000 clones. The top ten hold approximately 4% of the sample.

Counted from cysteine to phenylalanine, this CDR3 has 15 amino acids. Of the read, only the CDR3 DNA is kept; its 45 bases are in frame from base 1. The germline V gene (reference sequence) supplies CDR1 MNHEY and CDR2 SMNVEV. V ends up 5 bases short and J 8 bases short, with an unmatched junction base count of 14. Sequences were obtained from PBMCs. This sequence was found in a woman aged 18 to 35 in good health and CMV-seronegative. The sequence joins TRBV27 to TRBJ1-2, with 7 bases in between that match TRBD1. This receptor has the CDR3 CASSPRQGRFGGYTF. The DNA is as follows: TGTGCCAGCAGTCCTCGACAGGGACGGTTTGGAGGCTACACCTTC.